Listed below are T cell receptor beta chains from one sample, sequenced in a study of shared clonotypes between healthy human individuals. Clones were sequenced by immunoSEQ multiplex PCR, and TCRdb holds only the in-frame ones, with some missing. The sample includes around 2.5 million clones, roughly 93% of them seen just once. The sample taken for sequencing was naive CD4+ T cells from PBMCs. All receptors derive from a young man in good health. Some clones in this sample may be carry-over from other donors' samples. Each CDR3 is given without its conserved first and last residue. The order of the fields is J gene, V gene, CDR3 protein.

J: TRBJ2-5; V: TRBV5-4; CDR3: ASSLSVRETQY
J: TRBJ1-2; V: TRBV28; CDR3: ASSRDSNYGYT
J: TRBJ2-1; V: TRBV11-2; CDR3: ASSKGIPGLNNEQF
J: TRBJ2-5; V: TRBV9; CDR3: ASSVRGGGTQY
J: TRBJ2-7; V: TRBV2; CDR3: ASSDGRGYEQY
J: TRBJ2-1; V: TRBV7-2; CDR3: ASSLIFGVEQF
J: TRBJ1-1; V: TRBV2; CDR3: ASSERDIVAF
J: TRBJ2-3; V: TRBV9; CDR3: ASSVGEGQRTDTQY
J: TRBJ1-1; V: TRBV10-3; CDR3: AISGRQGVNTEAF
J: TRBJ2-7; V: TRBV10-1; CDR3: AGYRDGSSWSSYEQY
J: TRBJ2-7; V: TRBV28; CDR3: ASTQGGSSYEQY
J: TRBJ2-1; V: TRBV10-3; CDR3: AISESTPITSYNEQF
J: TRBJ2-7; V: TRBV9; CDR3: ASSVVGTPYEQY
J: TRBJ1-1; V: TRBV30; CDR3: AWSPSVRTEAF
J: TRBJ2-2; V: TRBV5-4; CDR3: ASTTRGGSGGAAGELF
J: TRBJ2-3; V: TRBV6-5; CDR3: ASSYRRGTDTQY
J: TRBJ2-2; V: TRBV10-1; CDR3: ASSPGTSGGNTGELF
J: TRBJ2-7; V: TRBV13; CDR3: ASRRTGGPLEQY
J: TRBJ1-4; V: TRBV7-2; CDR3: ASSFTGSTNEKLF
J: TRBJ2-7; V: TRBV29-1; CDR3: SVYGQGPSYEQY
J: TRBJ2-7; V: TRBV6-5; CDR3: ASGWWEQY
J: TRBJ1-1; V: TRBV27; CDR3: ASREKTEAF
J: TRBJ2-1; V: TRBV28; CDR3: ASSLSSGVGNEQF
J: TRBJ1-2; V: TRBV7-9; CDR3: ASSLVQGSGGYT
J: TRBJ2-1; V: TRBV9; CDR3: ASSPRTNEQF
J: TRBJ2-3; V: TRBV4-3; CDR3: ASSQVPHRQWGTDTQY
J: TRBJ1-1; V: TRBV6-6; CDR3: ASSYTPLTEAF
J: TRBJ1-3; V: TRBV6-6; CDR3: ASRGGYSGNTIY
J: TRBJ2-5; V: TRBV19; CDR3: ASSIGGTRQETQY
J: TRBJ2-4; V: TRBV7-8; CDR3: ASSLEDGGNIQY
J: TRBJ2-1; V: TRBV30; CDR3: AWKKVSGSGNEQF
J: TRBJ2-2; V: TRBV7-6; CDR3: ASNPWRGVNTGELF
J: TRBJ2-3; V: TRBV7-3; CDR3: ASSPLLGRTDTQY
J: TRBJ2-3; V: TRBV28; CDR3: ASSFPGQGADTQY
J: TRBJ2-1; V: TRBV10-3; CDR3: ATTRTSAQSSYNEQF
J: TRBJ2-7; V: TRBV5-1; CDR3: ASSLRAESTSEQY
J: TRBJ2-2; V: TRBV30; CDR3: AWTPGPLTGELF